This T cell receptor (beta chain) came from a study of cytomegalovirus exposure and HLA in healthy donors. Both 60 Vbeta primers and 13 Jbeta primers went into the PCR. Authors' data handling: Per a later analysis, the number of unique TCR beta chains was roughly 83 million, of which 10 million to 11 million were shared. The data were produced by immunoSEQ multiplex PCR, yet TCRdb's version contains in-frame clones alone and is incomplete. The V and J calls and clone size are taken from that table; D and trimming were inferred from the DNA. There are some 190,000 clones in the sample; around 82% occur only once, and 1.5% to 2% lies in the top ten. V lost 6 bases, J lost 5 bases, and 1 base stayed unmatched. Germline V gives CDR1 LNHDA, CDR2 SQIVND (reference sequence). The CDR3 sequence is 12 residues long. The study's findings and limits: Further analysis was carried out later, and it showed several of the most significant clusters appearing linked to common viral pathogens. TCR beta sequences numbering under 20,000 were associated with HLA alleles at 0.05 false discovery rate in a later analysis. The likely origin of a cluster of highly shared sequence variants was a sequencing artifact.

As regards this clone: Antigen unknown.

The sequence was obtained from a man between 18 and 29 years old in good health and CMV-seronegative. The rearrangement joins TRBV19 to TRBJ2-5; 9 bases are a match to TRBD1. The specimen was PBMCs. CDR3: CASRGTGETQYF. In nucleotides, the CDR3 is TGTGCCAGTAGAGGGACAGGGGAGACCCAGTACTTC. The whole variable domain, filled in from reference TRBV19 and TRBJ2-5, reads DGGITQSPKYLFRKEGQNVTLSCEQNLNHDAMYWYRQDPGQGLRLIYYSQIVNDFQKGDIAEGYSVSREKKESFPLTVTSAQKNPTAFYLCASRGTGETQYFGPGTRLLVL.